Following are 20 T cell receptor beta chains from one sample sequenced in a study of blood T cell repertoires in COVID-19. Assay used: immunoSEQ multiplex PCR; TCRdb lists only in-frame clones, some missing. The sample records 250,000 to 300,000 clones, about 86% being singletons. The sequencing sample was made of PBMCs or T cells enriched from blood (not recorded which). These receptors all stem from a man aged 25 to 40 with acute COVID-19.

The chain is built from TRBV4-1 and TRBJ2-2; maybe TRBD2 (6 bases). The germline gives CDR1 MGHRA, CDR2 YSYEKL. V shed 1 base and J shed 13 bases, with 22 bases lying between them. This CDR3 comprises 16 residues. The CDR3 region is CASSQGLRAPGLRLFF. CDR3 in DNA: TGCGCCAGCAGCCAAGGTCTCCGGGCTCCGGGACTCAGGCTGTTTTTT.

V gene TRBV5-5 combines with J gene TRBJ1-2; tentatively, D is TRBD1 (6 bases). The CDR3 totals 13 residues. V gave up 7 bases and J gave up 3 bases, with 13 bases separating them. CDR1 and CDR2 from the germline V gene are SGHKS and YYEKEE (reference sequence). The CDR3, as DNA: TGTGCCAGCTCGGGGGGCATGGACTATGGCTACACCTTC. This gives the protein CASSGGMDYGYTF.

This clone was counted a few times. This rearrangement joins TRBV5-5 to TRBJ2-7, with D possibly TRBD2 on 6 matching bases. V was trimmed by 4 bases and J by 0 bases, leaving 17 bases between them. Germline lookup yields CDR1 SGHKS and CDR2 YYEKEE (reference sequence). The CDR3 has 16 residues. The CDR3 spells CASSPEEGRSSYEQYV. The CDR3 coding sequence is TGTGCCAGCAGCCCGGAGGAGGGACGGAGCTCCTACGAGCAGTACGTC.

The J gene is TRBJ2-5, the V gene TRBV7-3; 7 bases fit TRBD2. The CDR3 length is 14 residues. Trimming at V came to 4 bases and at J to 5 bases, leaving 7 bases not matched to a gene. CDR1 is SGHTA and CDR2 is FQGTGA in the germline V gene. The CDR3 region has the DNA TGTGCCAGCAGCTCCCAAGCGGGAAGTGAGACCCAGTACTTC. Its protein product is CASSSQAGSETQYF. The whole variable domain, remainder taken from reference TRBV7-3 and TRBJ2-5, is GAGVSQTPSNKVTEKGKYVELRCDPISGHTALYWYRQSLGQGPEFLIYFQGTGAADDSGLPNDRFFAVRPEGSVSTLKIQRTERGDSAVYLCASSSQAGSETQYFGPGTRLLVL.

This CDR3 reads CASSGQGGSNEQFF. Here the CDR3 DNA reads TGTGCCAGCAGCGGACAGGGTGGGTCCAATGAGCAGTTCTTC. The rearrangement links TRBV7-2 to TRBJ2-1, with 8 bases lining up with TRBD1. CDR1 SGHTA and CDR2 FQGNSA come from the germline V gene. The V gene end was trimmed by 5 bases and the J gene end by 6 bases; junction bases not matched to a gene: 6. CDR3 length: 14 residues.

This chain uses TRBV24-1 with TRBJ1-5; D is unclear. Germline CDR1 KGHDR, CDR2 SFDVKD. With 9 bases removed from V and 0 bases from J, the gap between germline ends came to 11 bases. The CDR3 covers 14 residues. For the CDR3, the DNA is TGTGCCACCGGCGGGAGGGATAGCAATCAGCCCCAGCATTTT. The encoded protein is CATGGRDSNQPQHF.

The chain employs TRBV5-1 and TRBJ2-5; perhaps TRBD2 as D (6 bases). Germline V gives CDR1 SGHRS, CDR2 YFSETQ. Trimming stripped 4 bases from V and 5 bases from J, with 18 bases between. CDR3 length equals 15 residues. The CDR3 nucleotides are TGCGCCAGCAGCCTGGGGATGGGAGGTGTGGAGACCCAGTACTTC. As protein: CASSLGMGGVETQYF.

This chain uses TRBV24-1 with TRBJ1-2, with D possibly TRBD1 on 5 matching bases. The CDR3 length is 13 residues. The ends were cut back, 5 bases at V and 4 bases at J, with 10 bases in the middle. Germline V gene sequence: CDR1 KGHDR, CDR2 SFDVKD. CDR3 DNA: TGTGCCACCAGTGTTGGACACCTCTATGGCTACACCTTC. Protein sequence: CATSVGHLYGYTF.

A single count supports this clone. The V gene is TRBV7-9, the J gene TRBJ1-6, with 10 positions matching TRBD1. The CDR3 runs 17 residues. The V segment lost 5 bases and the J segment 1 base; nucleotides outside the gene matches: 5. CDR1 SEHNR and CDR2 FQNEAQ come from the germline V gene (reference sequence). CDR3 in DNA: TGTGCCAGCAGCATGCGACAGGGGGCATCCTATAATTCACCCCTCCACTTT. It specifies CASSMRQGASYNSPLHF.

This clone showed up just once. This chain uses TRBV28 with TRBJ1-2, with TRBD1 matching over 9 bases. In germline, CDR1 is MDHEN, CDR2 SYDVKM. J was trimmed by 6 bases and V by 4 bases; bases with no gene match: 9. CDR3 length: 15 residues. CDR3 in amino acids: CASSSSGTGFDGYTF. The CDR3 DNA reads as TGTGCCAGCAGTTCTTCCGGGACAGGGTTCGATGGCTACACCTTC.

CDR3 region: CASSPAGGYNEQFF. CDR3 bases: TGTGCCAGCTCACCAGCGGGAGGGTACAATGAGCAGTTCTTC. The gene calls are TRBV18 and TRBJ2-1; 9 bases line up with TRBD2. The CDR3 has 14 residues. After removal of 2 bases from V and 4 bases from J, the junction contained 0 bases not matched to a gene. The V gene's germline CDR1 is KGHSH and CDR2 LQKENI.

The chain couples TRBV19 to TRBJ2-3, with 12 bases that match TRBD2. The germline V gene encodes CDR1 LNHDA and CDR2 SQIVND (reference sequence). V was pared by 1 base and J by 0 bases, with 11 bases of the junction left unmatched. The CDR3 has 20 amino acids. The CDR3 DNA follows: TGTGCCAGTAGTATAGTTGTACGGACTAGCGGGGCAAGGAGCACAGATACGCAGTATTTT. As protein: CASSIVVRTSGARSTDTQYF.

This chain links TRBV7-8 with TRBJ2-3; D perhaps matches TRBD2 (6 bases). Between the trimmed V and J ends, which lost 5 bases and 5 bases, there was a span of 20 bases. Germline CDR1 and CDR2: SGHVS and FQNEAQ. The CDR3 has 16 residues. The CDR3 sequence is CASSDDLGLAGDTQYF. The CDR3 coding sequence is TGTGCCAGCAGCGATGATTTGGGACTGGCAGGAGATACGCAGTATTTT.

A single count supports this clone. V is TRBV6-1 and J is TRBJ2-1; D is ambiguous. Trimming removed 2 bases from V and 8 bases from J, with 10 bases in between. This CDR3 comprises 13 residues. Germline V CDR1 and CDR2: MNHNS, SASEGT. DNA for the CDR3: TGTGCCAGCAGTGAAATACGAACGGATGAGCAGTTCTTC. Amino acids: CASSEIRTDEQFF.

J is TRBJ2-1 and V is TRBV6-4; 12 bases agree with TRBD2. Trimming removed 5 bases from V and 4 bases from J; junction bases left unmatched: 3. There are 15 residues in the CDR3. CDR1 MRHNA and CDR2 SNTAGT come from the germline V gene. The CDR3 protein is CASSQGTSGYNEQFF. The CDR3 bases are TGTGCCAGCAGTCAAGGGACTAGCGGGTACAATGAGCAGTTCTTC.

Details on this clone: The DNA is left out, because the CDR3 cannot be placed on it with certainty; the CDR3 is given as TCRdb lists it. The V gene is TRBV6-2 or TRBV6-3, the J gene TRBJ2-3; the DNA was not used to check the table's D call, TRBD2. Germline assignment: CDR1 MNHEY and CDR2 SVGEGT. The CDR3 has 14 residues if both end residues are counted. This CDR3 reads CASSTSGRGDTQYF.

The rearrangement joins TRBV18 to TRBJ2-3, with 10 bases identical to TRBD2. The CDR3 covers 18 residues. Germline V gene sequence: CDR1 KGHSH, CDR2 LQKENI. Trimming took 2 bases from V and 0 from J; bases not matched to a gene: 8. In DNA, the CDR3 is TGTGCCAGCTCACCAGGTACCGCTAGCGGGGGTAGCACAGATACGCAGTATTTT. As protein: CASSPGTASGGSTDTQYF.

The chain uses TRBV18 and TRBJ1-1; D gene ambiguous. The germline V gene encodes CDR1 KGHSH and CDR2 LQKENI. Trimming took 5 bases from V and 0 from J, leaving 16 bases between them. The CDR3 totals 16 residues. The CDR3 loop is CASSTTFSRMNTEAFF. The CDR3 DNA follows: TGTGCCAGCTCAACTACCTTCAGTAGAATGAACACTGAAGCTTTCTTT.

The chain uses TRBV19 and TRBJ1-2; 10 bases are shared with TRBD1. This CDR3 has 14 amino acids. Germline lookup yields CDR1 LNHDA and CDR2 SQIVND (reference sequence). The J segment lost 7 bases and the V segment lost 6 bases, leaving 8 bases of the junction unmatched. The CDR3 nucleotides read TGTGCCAGTAGGGTGGCCGGGACAGGGGCTGGCTACACCTTC. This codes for CASRVAGTGAGYTF.

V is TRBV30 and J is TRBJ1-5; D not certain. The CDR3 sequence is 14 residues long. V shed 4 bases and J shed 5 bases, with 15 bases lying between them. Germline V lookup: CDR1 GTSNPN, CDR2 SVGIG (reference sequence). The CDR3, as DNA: TGTGCCTGGACCCCGCCAAGGAGCGATCAGCCCCAGCATTTT. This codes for CAWTPPRSDQPQHF.